This TCR beta chain was recovered during a study of T cell responses to AZD1222 COVID-19 vaccine. Study findings and constraints: Among vaccine-associated CD4 TCRs, coverage spanned spike, with dominance at 160-218 and 743-854. Possibly, clonal diversity was underestimated; donors were largely white British and included more females.

Of note for this clone: Its antigen is currently unknown.

TCRdb keeps only in-frame clones here, not all; method: immunoSEQ multiplex PCR. The sample has about 140,000 clones; roughly nine tenths are singletons. Specimen: peripheral blood, collected on day 0 of AZD1222 vaccination. The TCR sequence derives from an adult in good health.

The CDR3 sequence: CASSLSRPDTYNSPLHF. CDR3 bases: TGTGCCAGCAGTTTATCGCGGCCAGACACCTATAATTCACCCCTCCACTTT. The V and J genes are TRBV27 and TRBJ1-6; D unclear. Germline V gene data show CDR1 as MNHEY and CDR2 as SMNVEV (reference sequence). Between the trimmed V and J ends, which lost 0 bases and 2 bases, there was a span of 11 bases. This CDR3 is built from 17 residues.